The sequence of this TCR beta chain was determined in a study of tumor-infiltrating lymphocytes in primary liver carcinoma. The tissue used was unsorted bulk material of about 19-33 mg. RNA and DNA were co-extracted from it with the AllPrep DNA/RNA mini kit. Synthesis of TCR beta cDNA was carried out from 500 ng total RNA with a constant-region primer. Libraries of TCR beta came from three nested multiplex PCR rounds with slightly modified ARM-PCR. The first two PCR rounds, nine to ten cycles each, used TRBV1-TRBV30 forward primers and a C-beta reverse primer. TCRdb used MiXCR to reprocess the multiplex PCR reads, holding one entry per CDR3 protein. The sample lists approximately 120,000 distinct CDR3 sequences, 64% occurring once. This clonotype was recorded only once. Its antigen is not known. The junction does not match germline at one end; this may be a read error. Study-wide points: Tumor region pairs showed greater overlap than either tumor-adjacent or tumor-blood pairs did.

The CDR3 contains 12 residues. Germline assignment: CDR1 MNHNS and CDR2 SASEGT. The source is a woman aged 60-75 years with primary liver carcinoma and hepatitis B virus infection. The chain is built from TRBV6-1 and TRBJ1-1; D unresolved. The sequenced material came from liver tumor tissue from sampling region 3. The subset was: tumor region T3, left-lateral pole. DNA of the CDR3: TGTGCCAGCAGTGAAGTTGAGACGTTGCACAACTTT. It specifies CASSEVETLHNF.